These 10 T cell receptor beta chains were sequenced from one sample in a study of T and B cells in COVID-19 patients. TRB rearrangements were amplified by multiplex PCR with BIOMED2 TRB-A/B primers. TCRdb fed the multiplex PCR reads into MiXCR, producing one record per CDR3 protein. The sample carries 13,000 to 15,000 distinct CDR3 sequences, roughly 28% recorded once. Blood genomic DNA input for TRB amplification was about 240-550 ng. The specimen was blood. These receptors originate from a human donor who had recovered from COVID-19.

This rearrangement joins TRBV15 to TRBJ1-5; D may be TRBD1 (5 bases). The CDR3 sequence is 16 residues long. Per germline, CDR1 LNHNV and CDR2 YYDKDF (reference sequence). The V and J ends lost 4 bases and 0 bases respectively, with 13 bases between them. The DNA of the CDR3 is TGTGCCACCAGCACGGGGGGTCCTCATAGCAATCAGCCCCAGCATTTT. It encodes CATSTGGPHSNQPQHF. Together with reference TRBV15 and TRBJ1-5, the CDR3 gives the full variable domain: DAMVIQNPRYQVTQFGKPVTLSCSQTLNHNVMYWYQQKSSQAPKLLFHYYDKDFNNEADTPDNFQSRRPNTSFCFLDIRSPGLGDTAMYLCATSTGGPHSNQPQHFGDGTRLSIL.

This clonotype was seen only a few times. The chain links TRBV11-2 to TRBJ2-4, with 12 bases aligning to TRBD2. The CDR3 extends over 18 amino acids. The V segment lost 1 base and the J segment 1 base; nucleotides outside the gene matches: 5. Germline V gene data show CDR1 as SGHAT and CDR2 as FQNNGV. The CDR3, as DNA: TGTGCCAGCAGCTTAGGCCTAGCGGGAGGGCCTGCCAAAAACATTCAGTACTTC. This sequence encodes CASSLGLAGGPAKNIQYF.

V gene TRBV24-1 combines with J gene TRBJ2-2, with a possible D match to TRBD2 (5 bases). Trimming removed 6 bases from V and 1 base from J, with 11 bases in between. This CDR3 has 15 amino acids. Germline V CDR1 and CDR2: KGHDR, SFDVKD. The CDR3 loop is CATSRRRGNTGELFF. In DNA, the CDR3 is TGTGCCACCAGTCGCCGCCGGGGGAACACCGGGGAGCTGTTTTTT.

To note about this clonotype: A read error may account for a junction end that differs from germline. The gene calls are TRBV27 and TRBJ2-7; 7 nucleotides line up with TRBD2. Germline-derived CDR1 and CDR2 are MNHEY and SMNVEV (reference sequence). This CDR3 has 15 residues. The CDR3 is CASSQRPGGLGEQYF. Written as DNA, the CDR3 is TGCGCCAGCAGCCAGCGCCCGGGCGGACTAGGAGAGCAGTACTTC.

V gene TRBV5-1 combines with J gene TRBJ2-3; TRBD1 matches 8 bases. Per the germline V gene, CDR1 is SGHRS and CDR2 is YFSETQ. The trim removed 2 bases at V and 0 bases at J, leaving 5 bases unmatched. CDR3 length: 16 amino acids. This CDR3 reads CASSFDRGLSTDTQYF. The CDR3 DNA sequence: TGCGCCAGCAGCTTTGACAGGGGCCTTAGCACAGATACGCAGTATTTT.

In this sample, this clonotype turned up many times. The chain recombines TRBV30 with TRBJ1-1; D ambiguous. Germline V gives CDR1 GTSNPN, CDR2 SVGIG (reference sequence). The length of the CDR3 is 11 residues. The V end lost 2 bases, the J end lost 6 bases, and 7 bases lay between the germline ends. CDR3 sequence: CAWSLQPEAFF. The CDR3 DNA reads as TGTGCCTGGAGTCTCCAGCCTGAAGCTTTCTTT.

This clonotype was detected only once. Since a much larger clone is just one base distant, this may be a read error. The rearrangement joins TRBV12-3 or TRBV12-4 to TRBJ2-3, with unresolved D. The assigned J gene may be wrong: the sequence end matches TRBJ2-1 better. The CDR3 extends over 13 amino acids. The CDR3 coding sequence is TGTGCCAGCAGTTCGTGGTACGCCTACGAGCAGTTCTTC. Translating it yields CASSSWYAYEQFF.

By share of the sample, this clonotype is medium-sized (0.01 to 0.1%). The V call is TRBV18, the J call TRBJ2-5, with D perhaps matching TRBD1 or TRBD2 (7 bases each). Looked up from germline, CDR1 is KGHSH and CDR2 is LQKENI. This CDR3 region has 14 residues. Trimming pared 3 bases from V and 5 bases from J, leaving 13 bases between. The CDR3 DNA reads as TGTGCCAGCTCACCGGGGAGGGGGCCGGAGACCCAGTACTTC. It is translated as CASSPGRGPETQYF.

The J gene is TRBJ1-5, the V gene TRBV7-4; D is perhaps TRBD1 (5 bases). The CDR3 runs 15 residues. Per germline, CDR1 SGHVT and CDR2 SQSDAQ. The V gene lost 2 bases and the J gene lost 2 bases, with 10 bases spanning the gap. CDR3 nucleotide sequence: TGTGCCAGCAGCTTATCGACAGTAGGCAATCAGCCCCAGCATTTT. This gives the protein CASSLSTVGNQPQHF.

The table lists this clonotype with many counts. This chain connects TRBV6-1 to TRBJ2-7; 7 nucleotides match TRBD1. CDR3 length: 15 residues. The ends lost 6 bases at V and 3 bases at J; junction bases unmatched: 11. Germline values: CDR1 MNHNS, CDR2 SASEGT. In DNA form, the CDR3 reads TGTGCCAGCAGGGGTTTCTCGGGACAGTTCTACGAGCAGTACTTC. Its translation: CASRGFSGQFYEQYF.